This TCR beta chain is drawn from a study of technical replicates of blood from a few donors. Only in-frame clones appear in the TCRdb table, and some are missing; sequencing was by immunoSEQ multiplex PCR. The sample has 56,000 or so clones; around 93% are singletons. The CDR3 spans 14 residues. V was pared by 0 bases and J by 6 bases, with 2 bases of the junction left unmatched. CDR1 and CDR2 (germline): SGHRS, YFSETQ. The V gene is TRBV5-1, the J gene TRBJ2-7; TRBD2 agrees at 11 bases. Sequencing was done on a sample of PBMCs. The sequence came from a human donor in good health. Some clones in this sample may be carry-over from other donors' samples. CDR3 sequence: CASSLVLAGAEQYF. The CDR3 DNA sequence: TGCGCCAGCAGCTTGGTACTAGCGGGAGCCGAGCAGTACTTC.